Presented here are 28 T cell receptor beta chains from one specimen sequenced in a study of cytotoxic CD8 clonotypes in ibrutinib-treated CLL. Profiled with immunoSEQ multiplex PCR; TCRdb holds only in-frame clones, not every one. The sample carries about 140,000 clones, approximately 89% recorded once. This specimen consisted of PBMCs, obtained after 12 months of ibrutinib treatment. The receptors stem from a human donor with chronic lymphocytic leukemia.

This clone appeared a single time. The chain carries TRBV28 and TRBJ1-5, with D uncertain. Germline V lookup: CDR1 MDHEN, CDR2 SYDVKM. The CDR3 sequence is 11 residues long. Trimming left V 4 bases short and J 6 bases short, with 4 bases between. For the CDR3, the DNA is TGTGCCAGCAGTTCCCTTCAGCCCCAGCATTTT. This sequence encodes CASSSLQPQHF.

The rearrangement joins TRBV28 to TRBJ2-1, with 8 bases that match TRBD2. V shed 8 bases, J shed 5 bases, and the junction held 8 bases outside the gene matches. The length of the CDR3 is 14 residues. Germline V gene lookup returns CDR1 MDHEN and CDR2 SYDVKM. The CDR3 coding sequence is TGTGCCAGCCTAACCGGGACTAGGGACAATGAGCAGTTCTTC. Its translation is CASLTGTRDNEQFF.

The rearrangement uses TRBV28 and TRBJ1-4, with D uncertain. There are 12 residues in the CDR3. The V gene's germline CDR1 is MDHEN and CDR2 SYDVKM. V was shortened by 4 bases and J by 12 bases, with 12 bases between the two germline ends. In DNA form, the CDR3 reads TGTGCCAGCAGTTACTCCGTTGGTGAACTGTTTTTT. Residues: CASSYSVGELFF.

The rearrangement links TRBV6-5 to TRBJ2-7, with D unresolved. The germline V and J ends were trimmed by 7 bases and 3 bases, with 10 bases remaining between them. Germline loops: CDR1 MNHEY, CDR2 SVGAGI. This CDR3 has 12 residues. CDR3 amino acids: CASTGPYYEQYF. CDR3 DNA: TGTGCCAGCACCGGGCCTTACTACGAGCAGTACTTC.

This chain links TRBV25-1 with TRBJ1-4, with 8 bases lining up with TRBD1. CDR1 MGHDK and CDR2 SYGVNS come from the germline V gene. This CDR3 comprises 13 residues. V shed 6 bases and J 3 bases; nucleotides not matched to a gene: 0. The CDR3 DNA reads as TGTGCCAGCAGGGACAGGGCTAATGAAAAACTGTTTTTT. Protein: CASRDRANEKLFF.

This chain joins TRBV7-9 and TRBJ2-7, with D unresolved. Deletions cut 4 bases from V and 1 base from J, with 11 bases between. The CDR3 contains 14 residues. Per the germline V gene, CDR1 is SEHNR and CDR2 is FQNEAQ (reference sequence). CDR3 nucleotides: TGTGCCAGCAGCTCGGAAGGGATTTCCTACGAGCAGTACTTC. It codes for CASSSEGISYEQYF.

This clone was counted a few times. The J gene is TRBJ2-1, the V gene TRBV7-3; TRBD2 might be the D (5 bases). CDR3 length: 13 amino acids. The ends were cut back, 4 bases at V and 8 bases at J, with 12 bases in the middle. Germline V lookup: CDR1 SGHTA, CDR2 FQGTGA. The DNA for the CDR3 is TGTGCCAGCAGCTATATACCGAGGGATGAGCAGTTCTTC. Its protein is CASSYIPRDEQFF.

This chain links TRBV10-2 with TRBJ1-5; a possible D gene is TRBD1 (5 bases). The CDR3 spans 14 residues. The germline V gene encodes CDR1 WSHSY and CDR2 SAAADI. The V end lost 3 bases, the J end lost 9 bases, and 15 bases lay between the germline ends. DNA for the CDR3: TGCGCCAGCAGTGAATTGGACACCGCAGGGCCCCAGCATTTT. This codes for CASSELDTAGPQHF.

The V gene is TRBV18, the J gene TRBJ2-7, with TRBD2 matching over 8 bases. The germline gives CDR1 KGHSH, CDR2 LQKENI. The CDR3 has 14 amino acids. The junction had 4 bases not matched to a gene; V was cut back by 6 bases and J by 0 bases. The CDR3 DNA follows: TGTGCCAGCTCCATAGCGGGGATCTCCTACGAGCAGTACTTC. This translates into CASSIAGISYEQYF.

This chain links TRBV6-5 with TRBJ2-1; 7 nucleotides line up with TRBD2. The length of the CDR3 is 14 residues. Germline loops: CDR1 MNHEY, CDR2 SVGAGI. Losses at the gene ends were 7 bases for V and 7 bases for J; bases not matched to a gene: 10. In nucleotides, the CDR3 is TGTGCCAGCACGGGGGGAAGAGGAAGGAATGAGCAGTTCTTC. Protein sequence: CASTGGRGRNEQFF.

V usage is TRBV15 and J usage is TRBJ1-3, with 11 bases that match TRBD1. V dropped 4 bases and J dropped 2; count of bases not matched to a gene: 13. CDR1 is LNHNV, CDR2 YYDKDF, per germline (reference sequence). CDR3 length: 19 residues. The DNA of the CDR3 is TGTGCCACCAGCACCCCCGGACAGGGGGCGACTTTGGCTGGAAACACCATATATTTT. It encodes CATSTPGQGATLAGNTIYF. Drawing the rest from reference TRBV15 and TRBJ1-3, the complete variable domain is DAMVIQNPRYQVTQFGKPVTLSCSQTLNHNVMYWYQQKSSQAPKLLFHYYDKDFNNEADTPDNFQSRRPNTSFCFLDIRSPGLGDTAMYLCATSTPGQGATLAGNTIYFGEGSWLTVV.

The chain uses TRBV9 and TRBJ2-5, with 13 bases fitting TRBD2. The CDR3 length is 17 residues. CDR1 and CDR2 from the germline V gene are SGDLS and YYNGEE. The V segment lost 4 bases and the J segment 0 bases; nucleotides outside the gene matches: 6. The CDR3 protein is CASSLTSGRGYQETQYF. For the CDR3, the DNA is TGTGCCAGCAGCCTAACTAGCGGGAGGGGGTACCAAGAGACCCAGTACTTC.

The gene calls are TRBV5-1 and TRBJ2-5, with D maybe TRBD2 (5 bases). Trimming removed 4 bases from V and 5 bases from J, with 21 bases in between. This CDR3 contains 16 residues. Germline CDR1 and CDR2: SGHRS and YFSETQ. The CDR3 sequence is CASSITRTLREETQYF. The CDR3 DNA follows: TGCGCCAGCAGCATTACTCGGACCCTAAGGGAGGAGACCCAGTACTTC.

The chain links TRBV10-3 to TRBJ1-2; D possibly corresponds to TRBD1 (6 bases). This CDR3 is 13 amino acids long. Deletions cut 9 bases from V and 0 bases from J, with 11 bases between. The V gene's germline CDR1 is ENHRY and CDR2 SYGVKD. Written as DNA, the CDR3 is TGTGCCATTCGACAGGCCCCTAACTATGGCTACACCTTC. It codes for CAIRQAPNYGYTF.

This CDR3 reads CASQKGLAANTGELFF. CDR3 sequence (DNA): TGTGCCAGTCAAAAAGGACTAGCGGCAAACACCGGGGAGCTGTTTTTT. The chain combines TRBV19 with TRBJ2-2, with 10 bases fitting TRBD2. Per germline, CDR1 LNHDA and CDR2 SQIVND (reference sequence). The CDR3 is made up of 16 amino acids. V lost 8 bases to trimming and J lost 2 bases; unmatched junction nucleotides: 8.

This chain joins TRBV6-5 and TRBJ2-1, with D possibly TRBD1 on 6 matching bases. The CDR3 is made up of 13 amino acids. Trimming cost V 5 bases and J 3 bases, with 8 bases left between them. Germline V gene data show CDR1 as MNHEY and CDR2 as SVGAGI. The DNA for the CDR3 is TGTGCCAGCAGTCCCAGGGGCTACAATGAGCAGTTCTTC. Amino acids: CASSPRGYNEQFF.

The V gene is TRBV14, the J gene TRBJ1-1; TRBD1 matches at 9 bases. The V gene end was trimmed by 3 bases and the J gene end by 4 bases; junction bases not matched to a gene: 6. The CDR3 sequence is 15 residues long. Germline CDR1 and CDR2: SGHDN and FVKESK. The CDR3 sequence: CASSHSDRGGTEAFF. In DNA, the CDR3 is TGTGCCAGCAGCCACTCAGACAGGGGGGGCACTGAAGCTTTCTTT.

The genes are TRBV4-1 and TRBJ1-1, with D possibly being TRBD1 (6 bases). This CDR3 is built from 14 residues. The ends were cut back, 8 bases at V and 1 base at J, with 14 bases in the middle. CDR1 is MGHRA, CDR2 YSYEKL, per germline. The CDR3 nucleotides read TGCGCCAGCCAGGAGGTGGGACAGAACACTGAAGCTTTCTTT. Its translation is CASQEVGQNTEAFF.

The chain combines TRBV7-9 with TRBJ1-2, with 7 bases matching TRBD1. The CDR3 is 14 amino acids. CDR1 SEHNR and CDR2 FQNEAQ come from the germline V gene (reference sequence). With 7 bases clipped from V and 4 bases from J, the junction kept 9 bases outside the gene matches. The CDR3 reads CASTLGTAFYGYTF. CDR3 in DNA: TGTGCCAGCACCCTCGGGACAGCTTTCTATGGCTACACCTTC.

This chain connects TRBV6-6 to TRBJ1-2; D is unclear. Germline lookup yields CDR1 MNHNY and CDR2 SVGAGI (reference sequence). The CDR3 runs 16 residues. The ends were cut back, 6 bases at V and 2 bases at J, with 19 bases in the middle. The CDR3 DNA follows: TGTGCCAGCAGCCCCACCCCCAGAATCCCAAACTATGGCTACACCTTC. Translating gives CASSPTPRIPNYGYTF.

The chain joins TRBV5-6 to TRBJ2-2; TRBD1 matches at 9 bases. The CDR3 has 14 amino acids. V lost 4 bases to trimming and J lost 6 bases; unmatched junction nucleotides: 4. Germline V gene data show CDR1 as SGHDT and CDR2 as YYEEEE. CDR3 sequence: CASSGTGSPGELFF. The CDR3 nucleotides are TGTGCCAGCAGCGGGACAGGGTCGCCCGGGGAGCTGTTTTTT.

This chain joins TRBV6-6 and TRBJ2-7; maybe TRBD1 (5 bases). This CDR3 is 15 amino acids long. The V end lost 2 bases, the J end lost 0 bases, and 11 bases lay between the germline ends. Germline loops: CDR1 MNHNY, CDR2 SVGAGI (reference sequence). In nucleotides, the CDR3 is TGTGCCAGCAGTTACGGCGACAGATACTCCTACGAGCAGTACTTC. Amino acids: CASSYGDRYSYEQYF.

This CDR3 is CASSSQLVNTGELFF. The CDR3 coding sequence is TGTGCCAGCAGCTCCCAGCTAGTGAACACCGGGGAGCTGTTTTTT. The V gene is TRBV7-9, the J gene TRBJ2-2; D is unclear. Germline assignment: CDR1 SEHNR and CDR2 FQNEAQ (reference sequence). V was pared by 4 bases and J by 1 base, with 10 bases between. This CDR3 is built from 15 residues.

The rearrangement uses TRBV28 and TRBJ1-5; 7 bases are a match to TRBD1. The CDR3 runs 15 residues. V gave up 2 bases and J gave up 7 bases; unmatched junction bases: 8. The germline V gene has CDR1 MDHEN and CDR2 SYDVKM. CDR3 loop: CASSLEGRGKQPQHF. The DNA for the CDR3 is TGTGCCAGCAGTTTAGAGGGCAGGGGGAAGCAGCCCCAGCATTTT.

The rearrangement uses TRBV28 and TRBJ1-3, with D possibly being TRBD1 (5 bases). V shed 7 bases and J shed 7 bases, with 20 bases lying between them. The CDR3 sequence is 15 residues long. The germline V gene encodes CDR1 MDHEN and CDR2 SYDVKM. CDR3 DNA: TGTGCCAGCACCAGTCCGAAGGGGAAGGGCAACACCATATATTTT. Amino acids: CASTSPKGKGNTIYF.

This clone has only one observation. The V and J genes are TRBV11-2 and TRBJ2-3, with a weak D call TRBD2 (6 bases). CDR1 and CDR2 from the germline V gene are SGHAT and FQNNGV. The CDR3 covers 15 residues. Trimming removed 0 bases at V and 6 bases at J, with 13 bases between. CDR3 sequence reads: CASSLERGSHDTQYF. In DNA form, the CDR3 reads TGTGCCAGCAGCTTAGAGCGGGGCTCCCACGATACGCAGTATTTT.

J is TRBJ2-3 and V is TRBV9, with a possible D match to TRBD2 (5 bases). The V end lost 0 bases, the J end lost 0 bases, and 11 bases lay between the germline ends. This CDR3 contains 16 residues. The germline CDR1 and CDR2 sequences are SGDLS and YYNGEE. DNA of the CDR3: TGTGCCAGCAGCGTAGCTACAAGCGGTAGCACAGATACGCAGTATTTT. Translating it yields CASSVATSGSTDTQYF.

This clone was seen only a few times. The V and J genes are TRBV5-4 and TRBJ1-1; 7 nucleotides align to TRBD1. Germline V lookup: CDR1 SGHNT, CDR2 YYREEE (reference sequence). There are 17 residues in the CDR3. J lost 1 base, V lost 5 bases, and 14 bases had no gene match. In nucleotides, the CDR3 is TGTGCCAGCAGACTGAACGTGGCAGGGGGACGGAACACTGAAGCTTTCTTT. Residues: CASRLNVAGGRNTEAFF.